Listed here is a single T cell receptor beta chain. Its antigen is not known. This sample was taken from a study of a mutant IDH1 vaccine in newly diagnosed glioma. Here immunoSEQ multiplex PCR was the method, and the copy in TCRdb shows in-frame clones only, minus some. The table includes tens of thousands of clones, roughly 79% detected once. The CDR3 is 14 amino acids. Trimming stripped 5 bases from V and 3 bases from J, with 13 bases between. Per the germline V gene, CDR1 is SGHVS and CDR2 is FNYEAQ. The time point was: week 35, safety follow-up. All doses held 300 ug of mutant IDH1 20-mer peptide, with topical imiquimod. Whole-study results and caveats: No link was apparently found between pseudoprogression and changes in top peripheral T cell clonotypes. Immune responses arising from the vaccine appeared in approximately 92% of patients.

The source of this sequence is a man aged 35-49 years with glioma. Sequenced material: PBMCs, taken from a glioma patient whose treatment included an IDH1 peptide vaccine. The V call is TRBV7-6, the J call TRBJ1-1; D gene ambiguous. The CDR3 reads CASSPPGAYTEAFF. In DNA form, the CDR3 reads TGTGCCAGCAGCCCGCCCGGAGCTTACACTGAAGCTTTCTTT.